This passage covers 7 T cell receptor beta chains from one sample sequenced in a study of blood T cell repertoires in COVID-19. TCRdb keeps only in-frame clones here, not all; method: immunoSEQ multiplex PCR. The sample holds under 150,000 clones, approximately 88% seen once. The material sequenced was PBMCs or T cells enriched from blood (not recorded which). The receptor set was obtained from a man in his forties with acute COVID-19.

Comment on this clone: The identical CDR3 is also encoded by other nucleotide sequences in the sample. The CDR3: CASRRTGATNEKLFF. The CDR3, as DNA: TGTGCCAGCAGGCGGACAGGTGCAACTAATGAAAAACTGTTTTTT. J is TRBJ1-4 and V is TRBV6-5; 7 bases match TRBD1. The germline gives CDR1 MNHEY, CDR2 SVGAGI. J gave up 0 bases and V 6 bases, and 4 bases lay outside the gene matches. The CDR3 covers 15 residues.

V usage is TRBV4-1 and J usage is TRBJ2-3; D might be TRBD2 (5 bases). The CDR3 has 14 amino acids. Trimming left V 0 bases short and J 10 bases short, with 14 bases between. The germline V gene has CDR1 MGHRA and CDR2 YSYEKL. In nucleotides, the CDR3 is TGCGCCAGCAGCCAAGATTGGGAGAACGAGGCGCAGTATTTT. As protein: CASSQDWENEAQYF.

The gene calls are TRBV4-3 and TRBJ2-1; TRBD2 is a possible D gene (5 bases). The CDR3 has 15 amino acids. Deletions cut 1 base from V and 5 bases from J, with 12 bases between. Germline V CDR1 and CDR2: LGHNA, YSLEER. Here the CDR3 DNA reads TGCGCCAGCAGCCAAGTAAGGGTTAGCGACAATGAGCAGTTCTTC. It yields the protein CASSQVRVSDNEQFF.

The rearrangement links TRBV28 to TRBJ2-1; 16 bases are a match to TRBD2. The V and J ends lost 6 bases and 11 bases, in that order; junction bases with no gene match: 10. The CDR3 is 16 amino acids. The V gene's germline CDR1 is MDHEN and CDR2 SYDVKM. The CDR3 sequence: CASSPPGLAGGHQQFF. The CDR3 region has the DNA TGTGCCAGCAGCCCCCCGGGACTAGCGGGAGGGCATCAGCAGTTCTTC.

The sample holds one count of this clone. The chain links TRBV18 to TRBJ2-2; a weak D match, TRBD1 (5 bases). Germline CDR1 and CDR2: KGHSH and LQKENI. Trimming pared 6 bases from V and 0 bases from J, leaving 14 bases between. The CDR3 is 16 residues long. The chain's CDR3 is CASSAWQGTNTGELFF. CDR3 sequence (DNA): TGTGCCAGCTCCGCCTGGCAGGGAACGAACACCGGGGAGCTGTTTTTT.

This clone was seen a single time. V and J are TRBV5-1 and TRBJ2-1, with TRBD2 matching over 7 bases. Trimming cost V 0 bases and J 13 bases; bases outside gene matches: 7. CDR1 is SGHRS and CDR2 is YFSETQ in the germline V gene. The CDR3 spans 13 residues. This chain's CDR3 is CASSLAPSGRQFF. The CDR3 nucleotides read TGCGCCAGCAGCTTGGCCCCTAGCGGCAGACAGTTCTTC.

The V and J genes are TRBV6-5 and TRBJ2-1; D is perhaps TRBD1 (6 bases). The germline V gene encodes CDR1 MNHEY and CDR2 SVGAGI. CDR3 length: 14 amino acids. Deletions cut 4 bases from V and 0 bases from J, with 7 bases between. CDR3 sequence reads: CASSSGVSYNEQFF. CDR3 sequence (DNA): TGTGCCAGCAGTTCAGGGGTCTCCTACAATGAGCAGTTCTTC.